This entry lists 5 T cell receptor beta chains sequenced from one sample in a study of CD8 T cells in ankylosing spondylitis. What these receptors recognize is not known. Study-wide points: In ankylosing spondylitis blood, a motif of about eight highly homologous TCR beta variants appeared characteristic.

A single record per CDR3 protein comes from TCRdb applying MiXCR to the 5' RACE reads. The data contain more than 250,000 distinct CDR3 sequences, around 7.6% of them singletons. The sample was blood, either unsorted or a sorted T cell fraction (not recorded which). The receptors here all came from a male donor with ankylosing spondylitis.

V is TRBV4-2 and J is TRBJ2-1; 8 bases line up with TRBD2. Germline values: CDR1 LGHNA, CDR2 YNFKEQ. The length of the CDR3 is 18 residues. With V trimmed by 2 bases and J by 2 bases, 11 bases remained unmatched. CDR3 bases: TGTGCCAGCAGCCAAACCCGGAGCGGGAGTTTAACCTACAATGAGCAGTTCTTC. Amino acid sequence: CASSQTRSGSLTYNEQFF.

This clonotype came up many times. The chain is built from TRBV12-3 or TRBV12-4 and TRBJ2-3; D gene uncertain. The CDR3 loop spans 12 amino acids. CDR3 nucleotide sequence: TGTGCGACCACTACTGCCACAGATACGCAGTATTTT. Residues: CATTTATDTQYF.

V usage is TRBV18 and J usage is TRBJ2-1; D may be TRBD2 (6 bases). Trimming cost V 7 bases and J 9 bases, with 13 bases left between them. Looked up from germline, CDR1 is KGHSH and CDR2 is LQKENI. The CDR3 consists of 12 residues. CDR3 sequence: CASWGRDFEQFF. The CDR3, as DNA: TGTGCCAGCTGGGGCAGGGACTTTGAGCAGTTCTTC. The whole variable domain, remainder taken from reference TRBV18 and TRBJ2-1, is NAGVMQNPRHLVRRRGQEARLRCSPMKGHSHVYWYRQLPEEGLKFMVYLQKENIIDESGMPKERFSAEFPKEGPSILRIQQVVRGDSAAYFCASWGRDFEQFFGPGTRLTVL.

This clonotype was seen ten or more times. J is TRBJ2-5 and V is TRBV27; D not resolved. Germline CDR1 reads MNHEY; CDR2 reads SMNVEV (reference sequence). V was shortened by 3 bases and J by 7 bases, with 18 bases between the two germline ends. CDR3 length: 15 amino acids. CDR3 DNA: TGTGCCAGCAGTTTCTGGCATGGAACCAAGGGGACCCAGTACTTC. Protein product: CASSFWHGTKGTQYF.

This clonotype has just a few counts. This chain uses TRBV27 with TRBJ2-1; D gene uncertain. Trimming pared 7 bases from V and 2 bases from J, leaving 6 bases between. The CDR3 runs 12 residues. Per germline, CDR1 MNHEY and CDR2 SMNVEV (reference sequence). The CDR3 here is CASINTYNEQFF. The CDR3 DNA reads as TGTGCCAGCATCAATACCTACAATGAGCAGTTCTTC.